This T cell receptor beta chain was retrieved from a study of T cell repertoires in cytomegalovirus infection. Study as a whole: The study used recently identified HLA-C-restricted and well-studied HLA-B-restricted CMV epitopes. Public TCR beta signatures were indicative of both CMV infection and a matching HLA type.

Remarks on this clonotype: Its antigen is unidentified.

Study-wide results and caveats: Clonotypes of TCR beta that were HLA-C-restricted and CMV-specific dominated the ex vivo response. There were carriers of CMV plus the relevant HLA, and cumulative public TCR beta family frequency identified them.

Germline-derived CDR1 and CDR2 are SQVTM and ANQGSEA. This CDR3 comprises 12 residues. The ends lost 4 bases at V and 7 bases at J; junction bases unmatched: 3. One entry per CDR3 protein, called by TCRdb with MiXCR from the reads. The profile shows fewer than 1,000,000 distinct CDR3 sequences, 25% to 40% of them singletons. The chain couples TRBV29-1 to TRBJ2-1, with 8 bases aligning to TRBD1. The sequence derives from a human donor in good health (CMV status not recorded). Some clones in this sample may be carry-over from other donors' samples. The source material was cultured CD8+ T cells from PBMCs, sampled from culture after CMV antigen stimulation. CDR3 in amino acids: CSVGTGLNEQFF. The CDR3 region has the DNA TGCAGCGTTGGGACAGGGTTAAATGAGCAGTTCTTC.